This T cell receptor (beta chain) was observed in a study of control samples from healthy donors and cancer patients (dated by TCRdb to about 2020). To prepare the library, the immunoSEQ multiplex PCR assay was applied. Imported from immuneACCESS, the table was reduced by TCRdb to in-frame sequences with V and J called. These copies leave out some clones; in studies compared against another copy, an unresolved V gene accounts for under half, and the cause of the remainder is not known. Present in this sample are more than 100,000 clones, roughly 89% of which were seen just once. The ten largest clonotypes hold around 7.6% of the sample. For this clone: It has no known antigen specificity. Per-base qualities were not stored, and no clone one base away is much larger.

The CDR3 has 12 amino acids, counting the end cysteine and phenylalanine. Only the CDR3 DNA stays, 36 bases, in frame from base 1. From the germline V gene (reference sequence), CDR1 is SEHNR and CDR2 is FQNEAQ. V is cut back by 8 bases and J by 2 bases, with 1 base in the junction unmatched. The receptor was derived from a man between 50 and 59 years old with head and neck cancer. What was sequenced was PBMCs. Recombination linked TRBV7-9 to TRBJ2-5; TRBD1 lines up with 8 middle nucleotides. The sequence in DNA is TGTGCCAGCCGGACAGGGCAAGAGACCCAGTACTTC. Its coded protein is CASRTGQETQYF. With the portions outside the CDR3 filled from the reference TRBV7-9 and TRBJ2-5 genes, the complete variable region becomes DTGVSQNPRHKITKRGQNVTFRCDPISEHNRLYWYRQTLGQGPEFLTYFQNEAQLEKSRLLSDRFSAERPKGSFSTLEIQRTEQGDSAMYLCASRTGQETQYFGPGTRLLVL.